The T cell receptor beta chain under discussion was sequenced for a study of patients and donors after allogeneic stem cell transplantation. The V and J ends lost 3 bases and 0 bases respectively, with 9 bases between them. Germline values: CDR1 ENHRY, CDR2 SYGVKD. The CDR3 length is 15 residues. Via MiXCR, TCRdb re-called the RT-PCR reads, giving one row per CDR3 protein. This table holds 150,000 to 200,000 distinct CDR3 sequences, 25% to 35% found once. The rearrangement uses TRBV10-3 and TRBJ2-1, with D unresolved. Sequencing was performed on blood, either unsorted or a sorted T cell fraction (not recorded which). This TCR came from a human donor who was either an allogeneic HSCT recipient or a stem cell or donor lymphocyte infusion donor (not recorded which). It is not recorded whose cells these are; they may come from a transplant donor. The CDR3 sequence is CAISEPIDSYNEQFF. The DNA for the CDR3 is TGTGCCATCAGTGAACCGATAGACTCCTACAATGAGCAGTTCTTC.